Below, 5 T cell receptor beta chains from the same sample are listed, as sequenced in a study of T cells after yellow fever vaccination. TCRdb re-analysed the 5' RACE reads in MiXCR, keeping a single row per CDR3 protein. The sample includes 500,000 to 650,000 distinct CDR3 sequences, around 17% of them seen just once. The sequenced sample was PBMCs, obtained 5 days after the first yellow fever vaccination. Every receptor here comes from a man aged 18 to 29 who received the YFV17D yellow fever vaccine.

This clonotype was observed a few times. The J gene is TRBJ2-1, the V gene TRBV20-1, with 11 nucleotides matching TRBD2. J lost 6 bases, V lost 1 base, and 11 bases had no gene match. Germline-derived CDR1 and CDR2 are DFQATT and SNEGSKA (reference sequence). This CDR3 is 17 amino acids long. Here the CDR3 DNA reads TGCAGTGCTAGAGCTCCCCTAGCGGGGGGCTCCGGCAATGAGCAGTTCTTC. It specifies CSARAPLAGGSGNEQFF.

This clonotype came up a few times. The genes are TRBV11-2 and TRBJ2-5; D remains ambiguous. Per germline, CDR1 SGHAT and CDR2 FQNNGV. V was shortened by 5 bases and J by 3 bases, with 13 bases between the two germline ends. The CDR3 spans 14 residues. For the CDR3, the DNA is TGTGCCAGCAGCCGTTTGGTTTCCGAAGAGACCCAGTACTTC. Its protein product is CASSRLVSEETQYF.

The rearrangement uses TRBV6-1 and TRBJ1-2; D may be TRBD1 (5 bases). Germline-derived CDR1 and CDR2 are MNHNS and SASEGT. The V end lost 4 bases, the J end lost 7 bases, and 16 bases lay between the germline ends. CDR3 length: 14 amino acids. As DNA, the CDR3 is TGTGCCAGCAGTGCCCTCGGCCGGACAATTGGCTACACCTTC. Protein product: CASSALGRTIGYTF.

This clonotype was found a few times. The genes are TRBV12-5 and TRBJ1-1, with TRBD1 identical over 9 bases. J lost 8 bases, V lost 4 bases, and 8 bases had no gene match. CDR1 and CDR2 from the germline V gene are LGHNT and FRNRAP. The CDR3 contains 14 residues. CDR3 loop: CASGWPGTGTEAFF. The CDR3 coding sequence is TGTGCTAGTGGTTGGCCCGGGACAGGGACGGAAGCTTTCTTT.

This clonotype occurred a few times. V gene TRBV3-1 combines with J gene TRBJ2-7, with D perhaps being TRBD1 or TRBD2 (5 bases each). V dropped 4 bases and J dropped 4 bases, with 14 bases sitting between them. Germline values: CDR1 LGHDT, CDR2 YNNKEL (reference sequence). The CDR3 consists of 14 residues. This CDR3 reads CASSPGRTRYEQYF. CDR3 coding DNA: TGTGCCAGCAGCCCGGGACGGACCCGTTACGAGCAGTACTTC.